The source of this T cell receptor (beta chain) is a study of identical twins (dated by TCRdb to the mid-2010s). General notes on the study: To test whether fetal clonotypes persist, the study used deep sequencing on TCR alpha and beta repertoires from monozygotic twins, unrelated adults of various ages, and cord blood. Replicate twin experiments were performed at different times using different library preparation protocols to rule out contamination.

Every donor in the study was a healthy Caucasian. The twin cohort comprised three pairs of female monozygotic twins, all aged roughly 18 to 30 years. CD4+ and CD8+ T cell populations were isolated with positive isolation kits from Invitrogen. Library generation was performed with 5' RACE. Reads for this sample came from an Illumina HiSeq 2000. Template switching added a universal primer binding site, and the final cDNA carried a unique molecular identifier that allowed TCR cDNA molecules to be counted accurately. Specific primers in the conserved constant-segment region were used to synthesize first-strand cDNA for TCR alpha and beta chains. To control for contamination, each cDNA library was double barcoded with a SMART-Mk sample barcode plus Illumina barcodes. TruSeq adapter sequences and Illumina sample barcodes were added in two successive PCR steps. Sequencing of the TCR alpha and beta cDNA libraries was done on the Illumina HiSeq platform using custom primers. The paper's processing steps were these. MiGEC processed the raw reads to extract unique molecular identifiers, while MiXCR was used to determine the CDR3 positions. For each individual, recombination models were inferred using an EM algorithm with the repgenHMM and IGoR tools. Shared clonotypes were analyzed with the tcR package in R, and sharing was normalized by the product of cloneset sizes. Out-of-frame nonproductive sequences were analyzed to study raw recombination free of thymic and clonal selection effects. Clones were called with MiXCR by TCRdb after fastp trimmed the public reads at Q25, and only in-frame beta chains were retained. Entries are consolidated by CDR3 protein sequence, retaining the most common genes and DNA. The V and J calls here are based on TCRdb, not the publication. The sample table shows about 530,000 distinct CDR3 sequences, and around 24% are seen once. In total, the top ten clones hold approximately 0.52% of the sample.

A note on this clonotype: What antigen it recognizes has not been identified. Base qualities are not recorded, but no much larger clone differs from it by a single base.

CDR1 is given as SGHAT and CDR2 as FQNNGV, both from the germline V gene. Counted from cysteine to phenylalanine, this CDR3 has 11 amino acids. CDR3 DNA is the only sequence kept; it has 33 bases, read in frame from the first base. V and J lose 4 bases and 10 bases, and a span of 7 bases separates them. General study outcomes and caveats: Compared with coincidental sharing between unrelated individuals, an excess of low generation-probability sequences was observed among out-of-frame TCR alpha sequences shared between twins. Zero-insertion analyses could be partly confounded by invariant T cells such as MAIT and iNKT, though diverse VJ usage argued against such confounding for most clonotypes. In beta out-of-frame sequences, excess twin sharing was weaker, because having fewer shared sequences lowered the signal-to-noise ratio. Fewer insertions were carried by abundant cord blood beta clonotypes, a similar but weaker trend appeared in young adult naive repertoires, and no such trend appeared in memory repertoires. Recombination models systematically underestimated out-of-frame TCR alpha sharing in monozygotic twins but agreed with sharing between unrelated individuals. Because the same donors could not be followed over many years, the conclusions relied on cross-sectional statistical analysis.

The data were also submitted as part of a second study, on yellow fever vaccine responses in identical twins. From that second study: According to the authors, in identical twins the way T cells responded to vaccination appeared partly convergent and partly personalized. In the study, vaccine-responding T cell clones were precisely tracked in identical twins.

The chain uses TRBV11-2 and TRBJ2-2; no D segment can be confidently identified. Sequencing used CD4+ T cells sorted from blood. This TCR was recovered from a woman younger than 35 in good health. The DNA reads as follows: TGTGCCAGCAGCTCGTGGCTGGAGCTGTTTTTT. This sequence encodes CASSSWLELFF. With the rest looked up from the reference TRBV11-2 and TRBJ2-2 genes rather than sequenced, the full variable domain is EAGVAQSPRYKIIEKRQSVAFWCNPISGHATLYWYQQILGQGPKLLIQFQNNGVVDDSQLPKDRFSAERLKGVDSTLKIQPAKLEDSAVYLCASSSWLELFFGEGSRLTVL.